One sample yielded the 8 T cell receptor beta chains listed below, sequenced in a study of cytomegalovirus exposure and HLA in healthy donors. PCR involved 60 Vbeta and 13 Jbeta primers. The protocol was immunoSEQ multiplex PCR, while the TCRdb copy is restricted to in-frame clones and leaves out a portion. The sample has around 100,000 clones, approximately 82% seen once; the top ten hold around 1.2%. Input material: PBMCs. Every receptor here comes from a woman aged 18-29 years in good health and CMV-seronegative.

This clone was seen more than once but under ten times. The rearrangement links TRBV6-5 to TRBJ1-1; D is ambiguous. Trimming pared 0 bases from V and 0 bases from J, leaving 8 bases between. This CDR3 has 15 amino acids. Germline V gene sequence: CDR1 MNHEY, CDR2 SVGAGI. CDR3 loop: CASSYSNRMNTEAFF. In nucleotides, the CDR3 is TGTGCCAGCAGTTACTCGAACAGAATGAACACTGAAGCTTTCTTT.

As concerns this clone: The same CDR3 arises from other DNA sequences in this sample as well. The chain combines TRBV28 with TRBJ2-3; 12 nucleotides match TRBD2. Germline CDR1 is MDHEN and CDR2 is SYDVKM. The CDR3 has 15 residues. Unmatched junction bases numbered 7, after V lost 6 bases and J lost 6 bases. The chain's CDR3 is CASRPGLAGTDTQYF. The CDR3 DNA reads TGTGCCAGCAGACCTGGACTAGCGGGGACGGATACGCAGTATTTT.

This clone was found once. This chain connects TRBV7-2 to TRBJ1-2, with TRBD1 identical over 7 bases. With V trimmed by 4 bases and J by 5 bases, 7 bases remained unmatched. This CDR3 is built from 14 residues. Germline loops: CDR1 SGHTA, CDR2 FQGNSA. CDR3 loop: CASSSRGGLYGYTF. The CDR3 nucleotides are TGTGCCAGCAGCTCACGAGGGGGCCTTTATGGCTACACCTTC.

The chain combines TRBV4-3 with TRBJ2-3, with 14 bases matching TRBD2. Germline CDR1 is LGHNA and CDR2 is YSLEER. V shed 4 bases and J 4 bases; nucleotides not matched to a gene: 4. The CDR3 is 16 amino acids. The chain's CDR3 is CASSRGLAGVADTQYF. CDR3 nucleotides: TGCGCCAGCAGCCGGGGACTAGCGGGAGTGGCAGATACGCAGTATTTT.

V is TRBV28 and J is TRBJ2-7; 7 positions agree with TRBD1. Losses at the gene ends were 2 bases for V and 11 bases for J; bases not matched to a gene: 3. Germline lookup yields CDR1 MDHEN and CDR2 SYDVKM. There are 11 residues in the CDR3. As DNA, the CDR3 is TGTGCCAGCAGTTTAGGGACAGCAGAGTACTTC. It specifies CASSLGTAEYF.

The J gene is TRBJ1-2, the V gene TRBV20-1; D remains unclear. CDR3 length: 11 amino acids. Germline-derived CDR1 and CDR2 are DFQATT and SNEGSKA (reference sequence). V lost 7 bases and J 5 bases, leaving 11 bases between the germline ends. The CDR3 coding sequence is TGCAGTGTCAGGTCGGTTTATGGCTACACCTTC. Its translation is CSVRSVYGYTF.

The V gene is TRBV2, the J gene TRBJ1-3; TRBD1 is a possible D gene (6 bases). The CDR3 runs to 13 residues. In germline, CDR1 is SNHLY, CDR2 FYNNEI. Trimming left V 7 bases short and J 7 bases short, with 14 bases between. This chain's CDR3 is CASMPGARNTIYF. CDR3 coding DNA: TGTGCCAGCATGCCAGGGGCTAGGAACACCATATATTTT. Complete variable domain (other parts from reference TRBV2 and TRBJ1-3): EPEVTQTPSHQVTQMGQEVILRCVPISNHLYFYWYRQILGQKVEFLVSFYNNEISEKSEIFDDQFSVERPDGSNFTLKIRSTKLEDSAMYFCASMPGARNTIYFGEGSWLTVV.

The chain uses TRBV7-8 and TRBJ2-7, with D possibly TRBD2 on 6 matching bases. V was pared by 1 base and J by 0 bases, with 16 bases between. Per the germline V gene, CDR1 is SGHVS and CDR2 is FQNEAQ. The CDR3 has 17 residues. The CDR3: CASSLGVGGANSYEQYF. CDR3 DNA: TGTGCCAGCAGCTTAGGAGTCGGCGGGGCAAACTCCTACGAGCAGTACTTC.